This T cell receptor beta chain was captured in a study of beta chain features in type 1 diabetes (dated 2018 in TCRdb). For the study in its entirety: Patients and healthy donors did not differ in mean age, gender distribution, total cell number or subset yield. A total of 85 million to 140 million sorted cells were examined across all samples, and a strong correlation was observed between cell number per subset and RNA yield. In the study, recently diagnosed type 1 diabetes patients and matched healthy donors were compared on the TCRB repertoires of their sorted circulating CD4+ T cell subsets. Naive and central memory subsets were obtained from all 30 or so donors, but regulatory and stem cell-like memory subsets were isolated from only 8 patients and 8 healthy donors. Study-level results and caveats: In all four CD4+ subsets, TCRB CDR3 length was moderately but significantly shorter in type 1 diabetes patients. Because cDNA was sequenced instead of genomic DNA, activated cells with high expression could be over-represented, although the groups did not differ in activation or CD3 levels. HLA sub-analyses involved small numbers of individuals, so any influence of HLA type on TCRB rearrangement remained unresolved. Shorter templates might be favored by PCR, yet because patient and control samples were amplified and corrected together, any such skew would affect both groups equally. Naive, central memory and regulatory TCRB repertoires appeared to be more alike among patients than among healthy donors. Patients with type 1 diabetes made fewer insertions and deleted more nucleotides at VDJ recombination sites, implying thymic rearrangement abnormalities.

This clone was found many times. It has no known antigen specificity. No much larger clonotype is one base removed from it; base qualities were not supplied. A single peripheral blood draw of around 100 mL on average was collected from each donor into heparinised tubes. Using a panel that included CD45RO, CCR7, CD25, CD127, CD95 and CD27, naive, central memory, regulatory and stem cell-like memory CD4+ T cells were sorted on a BD FACSAria II. A purity above 98% was achieved for all sorted populations. PBMCs were separated immediately by Lymphoprep density gradient centrifugation and were stained directly, without being cultured. Samples were stained and sorted in pairs, with one healthy donor and one patient per experiment, so that batch effects were minimized. CDR1 and CDR2 (SEHNR, FQNEAQ) derive from the germline V gene (reference sequence). Including the terminal cysteine and phenylalanine, the CDR3 comprises 14 residues. The sequence is cut down to CDR3 DNA, 42 bases in frame from base 1. Trimming at the junction amounts to 5 bases on V and 0 bases on J, and the germline ends lie 9 bases apart.

The entire isolated RNA was reverse transcribed using the High Capacity cDNA Reverse Transcription Kit, and thus expressed TCRB transcripts were sequenced. Deep immunoSEQ sequencing was applied to naive, central memory and regulatory T cell samples, giving an average of roughly 3.5 million total reads per sample. Sorted cells were lysed in RLT buffer, and RNA was extracted using DNase-treated RNeasy Micro or Mini kits according to cell number. Each cell subset was processed on its own to prevent cross-contamination, while patient and healthy donor samples were processed together. The immunoSEQ multiplex PCR was used to amplify TCRB sequences from cDNA, generating 87-bp fragments that spanned the CDR3 region. The amplicons were sequenced using the Illumina HiSeq platform. Regarding the original processing steps: Synthetic template baselines were used to correct PCR bias computationally, reads within Hamming distance 2 were collapsed, and singletons that could not be merged were discarded. By aligning reads against IMGT, V, D and J genes, CDR3 length, and insertions or deletions at six rearrangement sites were assigned. Within each subset, clonotype counts were normalized to sorted cell number, after which true diversity and Gini coefficients were computed with the tcR R package. The overlap coefficient, calculated on TCRB nucleotide sequences, was used to quantify repertoire sharing. TCRdb provides this immuneACCESS table in a form limited to in-frame rearrangements. Some clones are lacking; in checked studies, under half of them reflect an unresolved V gene, and why the rest are absent is not known. D and trimming were read from the DNA, whereas the V and J calls and clone size are those reported in that table. The sample table holds fewer than 350,000 clones, of which approximately 8% were seen once. The ten largest clones capture approximately 0.93% of the sample.

The origin of this receptor is a woman aged 18 to 35 in good health. The chain employs TRBV7-9 and TRBJ2-3; D gene: possibly TRBD1, on 5 matching bases. The specimen sequenced was central memory CD4+ T cells from blood. The base sequence is TGTGCCAGCAGCCTGGGGCCGAGCACAGATACGCAGTATTTT. Its amino acids are CASSLGPSTDTQYF.